This T cell receptor (beta chain) was sequenced during a study of blood T cells in healthy people across ages. A second PCR of roughly 7 to 11 cycles used a sample-barcoded 5' primer and a J-beta primer mix. TCRdb used MiXCR to reprocess the 5' RACE reads, holding one entry per CDR3 protein. The sample has about 1 million distinct CDR3 sequences; under 45% are singletons. The CDR3 length is 15 residues. CDR1 and CDR2 (germline): DFQATT, SNEGSKA (reference sequence). Trimming pared 0 bases from V and 0 bases from J, leaving 10 bases between. The genes are TRBV20-1 and TRBJ2-3; D is unclear. The clonotype was recovered from a woman aged 60-75 years in good health. The specimen was blood. The chain's CDR3 is CSARDLRSSTDTQYF. CDR3 coding DNA: TGCAGTGCTAGAGATCTTAGGTCTAGCACAGATACGCAGTATTTT.